The 20 T cell receptor beta chains reported below all come from one sample, sequenced in a study of T cell repertoires in cytomegalovirus infection. TCRdb used MiXCR to reprocess the reads, holding one entry per CDR3 protein. The table records under 200,000 distinct CDR3 sequences, about 20% of them present only once. These receptors are not linked to any known antigen. Sequencing was performed on CD8+ T cells from cultured PBMCs, taken from culture after CMV antigen stimulation. These TCRs come from a human donor in good health (CMV status not recorded). Some clones in this sample may be carry-over from other donors' samples.

This chain links TRBV29-1 with TRBJ2-7; 9 bases are a match to TRBD1. The J segment lost 1 base and the V segment lost 1 base, leaving 17 bases of the junction unmatched. This CDR3 comprises 19 residues. CDR1 is SQVTM and CDR2 is ANQGSEA in the germline V gene. The CDR3 loop is CSVEVFPGQGRDSSYEQYF. CDR3 DNA: TGCAGCGTTGAAGTTTTCCCGGGACAGGGAAGAGATTCTTCCTACGAGCAGTACTTC.

The V and J genes are TRBV10-3 and TRBJ1-4; D is uncertain. Germline loops: CDR1 ENHRY, CDR2 SYGVKD. The ends were cut back, 3 bases at V and 0 bases at J, with 11 bases in the middle. The CDR3 length is 16 residues. As DNA, the CDR3 is TGTGCCATCAGTGACCCGGACGGTACAACTAATGAAAAACTGTTTTTT. This sequence encodes CAISDPDGTTNEKLFF.

The sample holds many counts of this clonotype. V gene TRBV7-2 combines with J gene TRBJ2-3; perhaps TRBD1 as D (6 bases). V lost 5 bases, J lost 4 bases, and 22 bases lay in between. The germline gives CDR1 SGHTA, CDR2 FQGNSA. The CDR3 length is 17 residues. CDR3 coding DNA: TGTGCCAGCAGCCCCCCAGCCCCTGGACAGTTTTCAGATACGCAGTATTTT. Its translation: CASSPPAPGQFSDTQYF.

This clonotype was found a few times. The chain links TRBV4-2 to TRBJ1-2, with TRBD1 as a possible D gene (5 bases). CDR3 length equals 16 residues. Germline CDR1 is LGHNA and CDR2 is YNFKEQ. Trimming cost V 0 bases and J 4 bases, with 15 bases left between them. Here the CDR3 DNA reads TGTGCCAGCAGCCAAGAAAGACAGACAAATTTCTATGGCTACACCTTC. Translated, it gives CASSQERQTNFYGYTF.

The chain joins TRBV7-9 to TRBJ2-7; a weak D match, TRBD1 (5 bases). Trimming pared 1 base from V and 2 bases from J, leaving 9 bases between. In germline, CDR1 is SEHNR, CDR2 FQNEAQ (reference sequence). The length of the CDR3 is 14 residues. CDR3 in DNA: TGTGCCAGCAGCTTAGATGACAGCACCTACGAGCAGTACTTC. Encoded protein: CASSLDDSTYEQYF. The full variable domain, in which reference TRBV7-9 and TRBJ2-7 provide the parts outside the CDR3, is DTGVSQNPRHKITKRGQNVTFRCDPISEHNRLYWYRQTLGQGPEFLTYFQNEAQLEKSRLLSDRFSAERPKGSFSTLEIQRTEQGDSAMYLCASSLDDSTYEQYFGPGTRLTVT.

Only a few counts were recorded for this clonotype. The chain carries TRBV7-9 and TRBJ1-6; D uncertain. V dropped 3 bases and J dropped 7 bases, with 13 bases sitting between them. CDR3 size: 15 residues. The V gene's germline CDR1 is SEHNR and CDR2 FQNEAQ (reference sequence). CDR3 nucleotide sequence: TGTGCCAGCAGCTTTTTTTGGGGAGCCAATTCACCCCTCCACTTT. Protein sequence: CASSFFWGANSPLHF. The variable domain in full, with the rest retrieved from reference TRBV7-9 and TRBJ1-6, is DTGVSQNPRHKITKRGQNVTFRCDPISEHNRLYWYRQTLGQGPEFLTYFQNEAQLEKSRLLSDRFSAERPKGSFSTLEIQRTEQGDSAMYLCASSFFWGANSPLHFGNGTRLTVT.

This sequence joins TRBV7-6 and TRBJ1-1; no reliable D call. Germline V gene data show CDR1 as SGHVS and CDR2 as FNYEAQ. The V end was cut by 5 bases, the J end by 1 base, with 14 bases between. The CDR3 covers 15 residues. The CDR3 is CASSRTIASNTEAFF. In DNA form, the CDR3 reads TGTGCCAGCAGCAGAACCATAGCGTCGAACACTGAAGCTTTCTTT.

In its sample, this clonotype was seen a few times. The chain carries TRBV6-2 or TRBV6-3 and TRBJ2-1; D perhaps matches TRBD2 (5 bases). CDR1 MNHEY and CDR2 SVGEGT come from the germline V gene. The CDR3 is 15 residues long. The V end lost 6 bases, the J end lost 0 bases, and 12 bases lay between the germline ends. The CDR3 region is CASSSLDYSYNEQFF. The CDR3 nucleotides are TGTGCCAGCAGCTCACTCGACTACTCCTACAATGAGCAGTTCTTC.

In DNA, the CDR3 is TGTGCCAGCAGCGAGGACAGGGGGCGAAAAGCTTTCTTT. It translates to CASSEDRGRKAFF. V gene TRBV7-3 combines with J gene TRBJ1-1; 11 positions match TRBD1. In germline, CDR1 is SGHTA, CDR2 FQGTGA. Trimming removed 5 bases from V and 9 bases from J; junction bases left unmatched: 5. This CDR3 region has 13 residues.

This chain joins TRBV9 and TRBJ1-5; no clear D gene. The CDR3 length is 14 residues. Per the germline V gene, CDR1 is SGDLS and CDR2 is YYNGEE. V lost 0 bases and J lost 10, with 14 bases in between. The CDR3 region has the DNA TGTGCCAGCAGCGTAGAGGCGGACTGGGGACCCCAGCATTTT. Translating gives CASSVEADWGPQHF.

Only a few counts were recorded for this clonotype. The V call is TRBV7-6, the J call TRBJ1-1, with D possibly TRBD1 on 5 matching bases. Germline CDR1 and CDR2: SGHVS and FNYEAQ. The CDR3 extends over 14 amino acids. Between the trimmed V and J ends, which lost 5 bases and 1 base, there was a span of 11 bases. CDR3 loop: CASSILDKNTEAFF. The CDR3 DNA follows: TGTGCCAGCAGCATCCTGGACAAGAACACTGAAGCTTTCTTT.

The chain carries TRBV12-3 or TRBV12-4 and TRBJ1-2, with D perhaps TRBD1 (6 bases). V was pared by 8 bases and J by 4 bases, with 14 bases between. The CDR3 runs to 13 residues. The CDR3 loop is CASSPSGVYGYTF. The CDR3 region has the DNA TGTGCCAGCTCACCTTCAGGGGTCTATGGCTACACCTTC.

This clonotype was observed a handful of times. This sequence joins TRBV6-2 or TRBV6-3 and TRBJ1-5; D unclear. CDR1 is MNHEY, CDR2 SVGEGT, per germline. Trimming pared 2 bases from V and 6 bases from J, leaving 20 bases between. This CDR3 spans 17 amino acids. For the CDR3, the DNA is TGTGCCAGCAGTTACAGCAGGTGGACCCTAGGGAGTCAGCCCCAGCATTTT. Its protein is CASSYSRWTLGSQPQHF.

This clonotype was counted ten times or more. The chain links TRBV7-9 to TRBJ2-7; the D gene is possibly TRBD2 (5 bases). V lost 2 bases, J lost 0 bases, and 8 bases lay in between. The CDR3 has 14 residues. Germline V gene lookup returns CDR1 SEHNR and CDR2 FQNEAQ (reference sequence). The CDR3 sequence: CASSLTGVSYEQYF. The CDR3 DNA reads as TGTGCCAGCAGCTTAACCGGGGTCTCCTACGAGCAGTACTTC.

The genes are TRBV6-2 or TRBV6-3 and TRBJ2-7, with no clear D. CDR1 and CDR2 (germline): MNHEY, SVGEGT. Trimming removed 1 base from V and 6 bases from J, with 13 bases in between. The CDR3 is 14 amino acids. CDR3 loop: CASSYLTVPSEQYF. The CDR3 DNA reads as TGTGCCAGCAGTTACTTGACTGTGCCGTCCGAGCAGTACTTC.

This clonotype showed up just a few times. The chain combines TRBV6-5 with TRBJ2-5; TRBD1 matches at 9 bases. The V and J ends lost 2 bases and 0 bases, in that order; junction bases with no gene match: 1. Per the germline V gene, CDR1 is MNHEY and CDR2 is SVGAGI. The length of the CDR3 is 15 residues. The CDR3 here is CASSYGDRDQETQYF. The CDR3 region has the DNA TGTGCCAGCAGTTACGGGGACAGGGACCAAGAGACCCAGTACTTC.

This clonotype was detected ten times or more. The CDR3 sequence: CASSSPGSGENYEQYF. The CDR3 DNA is TGTGCCAGCAGCTCCCCGGGGAGCGGGGAAAACTACGAGCAGTACTTC. V and J are TRBV7-9 and TRBJ2-7; 7 positions agree with TRBD2. The trim removed 4 bases at V and 3 bases at J, leaving 12 bases unmatched. Germline CDR1 is SEHNR and CDR2 is FQNEAQ (reference sequence). The CDR3 is 16 residues long.

This clonotype was seen more than once but under ten times. V and J are TRBV28 and TRBJ2-7; a possible D gene is TRBD1 (6 bases). CDR1 is MDHEN and CDR2 is SYDVKM in the germline V gene. The CDR3 runs to 16 residues. V was trimmed by 4 bases and J by 0 bases, leaving 16 bases between them. Written as DNA, the CDR3 is TGTGCCAGCAGTTCTCCTAACCGGGACATCTCCTACGAGCAGTACTTC. It is translated as CASSSPNRDISYEQYF.

This chain links TRBV24-1 with TRBJ1-2; D perhaps matches TRBD1 (6 bases). CDR3 length: 16 amino acids. Trimming shortened V by 7 bases and J by 6 bases, and 23 bases separated the two germline ends. Germline-derived CDR1 and CDR2 are KGHDR and SFDVKD. The CDR3 is CATSPGHTTFLDGYTF. The CDR3 DNA sequence: TGTGCCACCAGCCCGGGACATACTACCTTTCTAGATGGCTACACCTTC.

This chain joins TRBV7-8 and TRBJ1-5; a possible D gene is TRBD1 (6 bases). Germline V lookup: CDR1 SGHVS, CDR2 FQNEAQ. Trimming took off 6 bases at V and 4 bases at J, with 13 bases between the two ends. The length of the CDR3 is 14 residues. CDR3 sequence (DNA): TGTGCCAGCAGTCACAGGGAATATAATCAGCCCCAGCATTTT. Translation gives CASSHREYNQPQHF.